The rows below give T cell receptor beta chains drawn from one sample of a study of Graves' ophthalmopathy and Graves' hyperthyroidism. TCRdb reprocessed the multiplex PCR reads via MiXCR and lists one record per CDR3 protein. The sample shows 200,000 to 250,000 distinct CDR3 sequences, around 42% of them seen only once. Input material: peripheral blood. Receptor source: an adult man with Graves' ophthalmopathy. Each CDR3 is given with its conserved first and last residue. Where a row states a size, it is once, few, many or the class of an expanded clone; other rows omit it.

CDR3 protein,V gene,clone size
CASRRTGEDEQYF,TRBV28,NA
CSASSQGRGNQPQHF,TRBV20-1,NA
CASSLGESGPYTGELFF,TRBV7-7,NA
CSVRWGADSDTEAFF,TRBV20-1,NA
CASSPTVRENTGELFF,TRBV7-6,many
CASSAIRGQGETQYF,TRBV7-2,few
CASSLGTGDEKLFF,TRBV3-1,few
CASSLDQGGYTF,TRBV7-2,NA
CATSDPQTGGNTIYF,TRBV24-1,few
CASSEAPRGGELFF,TRBV10-1,NA
CASSLPGPPSRQTQYF,TRBV7-2,NA
CASSGTGGRGETQYF,TRBV28,NA
CSASDYPNTGELFF,TRBV20-1,few
CASSEGQGKRAFF,TRBV7-9,few
CASSLDGDHSYEQYF,TRBV9,NA
CASSLGQVIGSTEAFF,TRBV5-1,once
CASSLVGDSYEQYF,TRBV5-1,few
CASSPVGQGNNSPLHF,TRBV27,few
CSVQRVQGSYEQYF,TRBV29-1,NA
CSARSSGRVEQYF,TRBV20-1,few
CASKDGDPSTDTQYF,TRBV6-6,once
CASSRPGLSLAQYF,TRBV4-1,NA
CSARNPRVAGDYEQYF,TRBV20-1,NA
CASSLFQGNSPLHF,TRBV7-2,NA
CASSRRTVNNSPLHF,TRBV9,NA
CASKIEGGLPDTLTGELFF,TRBV4-1,NA
CSALDREEDTEAFF,TRBV20-1,NA
CSVDRWNYNEQFF,TRBV29-1,NA
CASSEKGGPHYGYTF,TRBV9,once